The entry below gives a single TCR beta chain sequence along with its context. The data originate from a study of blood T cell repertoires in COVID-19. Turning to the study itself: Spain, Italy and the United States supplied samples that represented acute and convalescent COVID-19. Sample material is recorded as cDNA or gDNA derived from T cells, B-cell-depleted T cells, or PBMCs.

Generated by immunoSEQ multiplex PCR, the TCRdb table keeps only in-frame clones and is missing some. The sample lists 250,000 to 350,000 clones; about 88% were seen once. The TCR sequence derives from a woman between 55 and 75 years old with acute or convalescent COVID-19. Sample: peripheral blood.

CDR3 protein: CASSSYSNQPQHF. DNA for the CDR3: TGTGCCAGCAGTTCTTATAGCAATCAGCCCCAGCATTTT. The chain is built from TRBV12-3 or TRBV12-4 and TRBJ1-5; D uncertain. CDR3 length equals 13 residues. Between the trimmed V and J ends, which lost 4 bases and 0 bases, there was a span of 4 bases.